This T cell receptor beta chain was profiled in a study of cytomegalovirus exposure and HLA in healthy donors. Study results and caveats: Despite most TCR sequences being rare, some public TCRs occurred in many donors.

Amplification used 60 Vbeta primers and 13 Jbeta primers. Clones were read by immunoSEQ multiplex PCR, and TCRdb kept only the in-frame ones, dropping some. The repertoire holds fewer than 100,000 clones, with around 77% as singletons. A remark on this clone: As yet, its antigen is unknown.

The J segment lost 5 bases and the V segment lost 1 base, leaving 8 bases of the junction unmatched. CDR1 SGHVS and CDR2 FNYEAQ come from the germline V gene. CDR3 length equals 18 residues. The sequence was collected from a man in his forties in good health and CMV-seronegative. The sample consisted of PBMCs. The chain couples TRBV7-6 to TRBJ2-3, with 14 nucleotides matching TRBD2. The CDR3 coding sequence is TGTGCCAGCAGCTTAGTTGGGACTAGCGGGGGACTTCGAGATACGCAGTATTTT. It translates to CASSLVGTSGGLRDTQYF.